In this sample, the clone carrying this T cell receptor (beta chain) turned up many times. The antigen is not known. V dropped 5 bases and J dropped 4; count of bases not matched to a gene: 4. Germline assignment: CDR1 KGHDR and CDR2 SFDVKD. This CDR3 comprises 14 residues. The sequenced template was RNA, covering the TCR beta CDR3 region. RT-PCR was first run with HTBI primers, then multiplex PCR in a second round. TCRdb fed the multiplex PCR reads into MiXCR, producing one record per CDR3 protein. The sample holds fewer than 350,000 distinct CDR3 sequences, roughly a sixth seen once. Disease in donors with ophthalmopathy had moderate-to-severe activity, CAS ≥3, NOSPECS ≥4 and under 3 months' duration. PBMCs came from roughly 10 ml of fresh peripheral blood. The sample is drawn from a study of Graves' ophthalmopathy and Graves' hyperthyroidism. The study's findings and limits: Built on 13 signatures, a model told ophthalmopathy apart from stable hyperthyroidism with approximately 91% sensitivity and 70% to 82% specificity. Appearing in blood as well were most expanded thyroid clonotypes above 0.001 frequency.

What was sequenced was peripheral blood. The clonotype comes from an adult man with Graves' ophthalmopathy. V is TRBV24-1 and J is TRBJ2-5, with 9 positions matching TRBD2. This CDR3 reads CATSVGTSSETQYF. Here the CDR3 DNA reads TGTGCCACCAGTGTGGGGACTAGCTCAGAGACCCAGTACTTC.